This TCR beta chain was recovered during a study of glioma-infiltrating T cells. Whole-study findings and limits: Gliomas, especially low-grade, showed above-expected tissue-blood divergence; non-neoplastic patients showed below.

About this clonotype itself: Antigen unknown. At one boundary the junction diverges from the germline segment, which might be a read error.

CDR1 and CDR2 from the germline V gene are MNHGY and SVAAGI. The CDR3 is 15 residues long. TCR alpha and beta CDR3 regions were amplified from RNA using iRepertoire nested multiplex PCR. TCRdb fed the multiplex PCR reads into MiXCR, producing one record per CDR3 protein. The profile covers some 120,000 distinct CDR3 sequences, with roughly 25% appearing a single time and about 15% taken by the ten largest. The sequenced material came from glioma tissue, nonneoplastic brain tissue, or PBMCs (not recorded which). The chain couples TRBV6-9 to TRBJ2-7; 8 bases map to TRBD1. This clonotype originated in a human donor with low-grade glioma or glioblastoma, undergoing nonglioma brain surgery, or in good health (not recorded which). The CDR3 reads CASSSGQGGSHEQYF. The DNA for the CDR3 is TGTGCCAGCAGTTCCGGACAGGGAGGCTCCCACGAGCAGTACTTC.